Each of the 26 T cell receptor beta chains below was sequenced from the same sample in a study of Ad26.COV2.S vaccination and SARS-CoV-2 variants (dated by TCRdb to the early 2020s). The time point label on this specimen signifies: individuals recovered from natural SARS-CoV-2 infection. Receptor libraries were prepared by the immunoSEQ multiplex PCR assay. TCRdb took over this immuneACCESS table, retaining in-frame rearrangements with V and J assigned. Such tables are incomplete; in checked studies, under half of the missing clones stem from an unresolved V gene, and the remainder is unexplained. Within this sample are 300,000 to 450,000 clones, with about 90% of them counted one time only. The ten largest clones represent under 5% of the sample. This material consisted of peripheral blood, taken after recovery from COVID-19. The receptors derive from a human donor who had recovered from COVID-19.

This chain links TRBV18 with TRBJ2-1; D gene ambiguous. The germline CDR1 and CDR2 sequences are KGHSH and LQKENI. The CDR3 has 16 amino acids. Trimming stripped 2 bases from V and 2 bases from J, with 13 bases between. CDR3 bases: TGTGCCAGCTCACCAAAGCGATCTGGGGCCTACAATGAGCAGTTCTTC. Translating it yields CASSPKRSGAYNEQFF.

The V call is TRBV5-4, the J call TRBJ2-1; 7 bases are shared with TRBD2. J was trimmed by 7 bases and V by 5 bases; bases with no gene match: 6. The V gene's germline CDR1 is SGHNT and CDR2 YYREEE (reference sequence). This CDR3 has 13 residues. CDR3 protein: CASSLTGGNEQFF. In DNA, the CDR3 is TGTGCCAGCAGTCTAACCGGGGGGAATGAGCAGTTCTTC.

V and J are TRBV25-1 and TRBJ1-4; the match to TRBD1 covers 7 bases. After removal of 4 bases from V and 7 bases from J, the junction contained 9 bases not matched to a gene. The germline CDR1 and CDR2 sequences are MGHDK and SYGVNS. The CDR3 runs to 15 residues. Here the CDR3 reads CASSGPGTVSEKLFF. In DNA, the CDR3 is TGTGCCAGCAGTGGGCCCGGGACAGTCAGTGAAAAACTGTTTTTT.

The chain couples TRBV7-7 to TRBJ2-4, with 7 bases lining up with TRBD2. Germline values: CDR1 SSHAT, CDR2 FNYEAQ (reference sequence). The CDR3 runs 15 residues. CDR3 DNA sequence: TGTGATCATGCCAGGGCCGGGAGGGCCAAAAACATTCAGTACTTC. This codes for CDHARAGRAKNIQYF. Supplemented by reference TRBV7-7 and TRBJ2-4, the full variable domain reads GAGVSQSPRYKVTKRGQDVTLRCDPISSHATLYWYQQALGQGPEFLTYFNYEAQPDKSGLPSDRFSAERPEGSISTLTIQRTEQRDSAMYRCDHARAGRAKNIQYFGAGTRLSVL.

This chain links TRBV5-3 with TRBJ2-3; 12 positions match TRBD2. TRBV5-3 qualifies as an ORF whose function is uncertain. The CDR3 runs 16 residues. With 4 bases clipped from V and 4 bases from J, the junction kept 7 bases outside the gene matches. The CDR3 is CARSLLRLAGADTQYF. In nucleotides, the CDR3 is TGTGCCAGAAGCCTCCTGCGACTAGCGGGGGCAGATACGCAGTATTTT.

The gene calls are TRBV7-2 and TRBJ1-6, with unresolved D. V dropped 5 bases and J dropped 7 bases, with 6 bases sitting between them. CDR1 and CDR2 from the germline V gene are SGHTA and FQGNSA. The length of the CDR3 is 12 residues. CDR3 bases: TGTGCCAGCAGCACCCCAAATTCACCCCTCCACTTT. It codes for CASSTPNSPLHF.

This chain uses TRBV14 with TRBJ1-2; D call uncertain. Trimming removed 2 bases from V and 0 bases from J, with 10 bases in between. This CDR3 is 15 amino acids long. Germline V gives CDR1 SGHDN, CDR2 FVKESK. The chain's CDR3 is CASSQPGRANYGYTF. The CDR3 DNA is TGTGCCAGCAGCCAACCCGGACGAGCTAACTATGGCTACACCTTC.

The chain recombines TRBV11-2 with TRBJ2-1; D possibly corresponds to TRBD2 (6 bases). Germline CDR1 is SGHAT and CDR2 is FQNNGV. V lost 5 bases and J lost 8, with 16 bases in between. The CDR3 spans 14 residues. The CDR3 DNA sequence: TGTGCCAGCAGCCCTACTAGCCTCGGGTATGAGCAGTTCTTC. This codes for CASSPTSLGYEQFF.

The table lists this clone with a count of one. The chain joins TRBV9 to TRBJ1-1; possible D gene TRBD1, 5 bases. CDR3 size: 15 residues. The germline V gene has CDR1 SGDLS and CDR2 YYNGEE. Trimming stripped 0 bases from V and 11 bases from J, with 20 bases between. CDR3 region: CASSVVTGKTGAAFF. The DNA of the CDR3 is TGTGCCAGCAGCGTAGTGACCGGGAAGACCGGGGCGGCTTTCTTT.

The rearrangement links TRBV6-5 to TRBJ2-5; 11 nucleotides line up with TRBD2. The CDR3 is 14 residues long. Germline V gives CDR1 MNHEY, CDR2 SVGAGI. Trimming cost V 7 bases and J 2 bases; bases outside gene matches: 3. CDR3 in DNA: TGTGCCAGCACCCTAGCGGGGGGTCAAGAGACCCAGTACTTC. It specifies CASTLAGGQETQYF.

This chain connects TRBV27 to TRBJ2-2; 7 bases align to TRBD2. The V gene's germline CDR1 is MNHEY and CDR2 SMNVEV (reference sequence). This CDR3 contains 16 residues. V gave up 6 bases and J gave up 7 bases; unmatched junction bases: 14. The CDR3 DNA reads TGTGCCAGCAGCCCAAGATTCCGGCCGGGAGGCGGGGAGCTGTTTTTT. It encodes CASSPRFRPGGGELFF.

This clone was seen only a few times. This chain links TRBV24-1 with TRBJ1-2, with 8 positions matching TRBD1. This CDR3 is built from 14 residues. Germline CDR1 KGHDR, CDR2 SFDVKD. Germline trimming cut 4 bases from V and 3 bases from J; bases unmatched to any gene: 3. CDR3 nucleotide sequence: TGTGCCACCAGTGACCCGGGACAGGACTATGGCTACACCTTC. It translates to CATSDPGQDYGYTF.

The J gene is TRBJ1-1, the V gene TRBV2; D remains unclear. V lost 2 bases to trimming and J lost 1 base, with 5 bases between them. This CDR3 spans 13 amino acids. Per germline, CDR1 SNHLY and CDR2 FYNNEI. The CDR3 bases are TGTGCCAGCAGTGAACGACAGAACACTGAAGCTTTCTTT. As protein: CASSERQNTEAFF.

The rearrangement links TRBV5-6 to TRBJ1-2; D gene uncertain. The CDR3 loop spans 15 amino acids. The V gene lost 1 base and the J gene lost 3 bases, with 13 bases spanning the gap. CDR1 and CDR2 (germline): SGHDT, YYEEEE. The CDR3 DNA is TGTGCCAGCAGCTTGTCCAGGAACCCTTACTATGGCTACACCTTC. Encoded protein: CASSLSRNPYYGYTF.

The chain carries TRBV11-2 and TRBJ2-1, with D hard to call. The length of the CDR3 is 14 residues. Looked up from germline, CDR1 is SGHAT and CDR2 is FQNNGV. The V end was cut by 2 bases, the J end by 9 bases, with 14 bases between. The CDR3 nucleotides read TGTGCCAGCAGCTTATACGGTGAAGTCGGTGAGCAGTTCTTC. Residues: CASSLYGEVGEQFF.

The chain's CDR3 is CASSPNGGSGNSPLHF. The CDR3 DNA is TGTGCCAGCAGCCCCAACGGAGGCTCGGGTAATTCACCCCTCCACTTT. The chain joins TRBV7-8 to TRBJ1-6; no firm D call. The CDR3 has 16 residues. With 5 bases removed from V and 6 bases from J, the gap between germline ends came to 17 bases. The germline CDR1 and CDR2 sequences are SGHVS and FQNEAQ. The variable domain in full, completed from reference TRBV7-8 and TRBJ1-6, reads GAGVSQSPRYKVAKRGQDVALRCDPISGHVSLFWYQQALGQGPEFLTYFQNEAQLDKSGLPSDRFFAERPEGSVSTLKIQRTQQEDSAVYLCASSPNGGSGNSPLHFGNGTRLTVT.

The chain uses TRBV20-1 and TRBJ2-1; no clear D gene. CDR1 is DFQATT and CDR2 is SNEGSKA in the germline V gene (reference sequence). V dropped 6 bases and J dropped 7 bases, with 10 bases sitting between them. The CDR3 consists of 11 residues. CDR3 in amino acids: CSALTGNEQFF. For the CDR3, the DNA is TGCAGTGCCCTGACTGGGAATGAGCAGTTCTTC.

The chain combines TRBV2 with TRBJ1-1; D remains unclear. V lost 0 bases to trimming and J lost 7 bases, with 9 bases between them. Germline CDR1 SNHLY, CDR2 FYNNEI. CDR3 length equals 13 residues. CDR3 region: CASSEALWVEAFF. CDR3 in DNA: TGTGCCAGCAGTGAAGCGCTTTGGGTTGAAGCTTTCTTT.

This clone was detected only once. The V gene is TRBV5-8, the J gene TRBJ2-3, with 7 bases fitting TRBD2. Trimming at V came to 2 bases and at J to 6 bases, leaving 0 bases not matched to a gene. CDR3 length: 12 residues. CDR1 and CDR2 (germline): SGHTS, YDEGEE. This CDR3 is CASSFGGDTQYF. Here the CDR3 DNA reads TGTGCCAGCAGCTTCGGGGGGGATACGCAGTATTTT.

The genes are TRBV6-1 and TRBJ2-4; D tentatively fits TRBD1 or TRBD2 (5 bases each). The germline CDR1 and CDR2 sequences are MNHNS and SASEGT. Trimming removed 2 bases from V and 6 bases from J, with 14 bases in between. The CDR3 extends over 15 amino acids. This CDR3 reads CASSEFRGAGNIQYF. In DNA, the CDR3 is TGTGCCAGCAGTGAATTCAGAGGGGCCGGAAACATTCAGTACTTC.

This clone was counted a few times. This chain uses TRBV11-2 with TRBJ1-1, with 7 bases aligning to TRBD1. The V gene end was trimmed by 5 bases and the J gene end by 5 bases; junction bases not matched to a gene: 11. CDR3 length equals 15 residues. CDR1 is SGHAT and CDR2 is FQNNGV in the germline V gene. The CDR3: CASSPLTGSRTEAFF. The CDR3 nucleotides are TGTGCCAGCAGCCCCCTGACAGGGAGTCGAACTGAAGCTTTCTTT.

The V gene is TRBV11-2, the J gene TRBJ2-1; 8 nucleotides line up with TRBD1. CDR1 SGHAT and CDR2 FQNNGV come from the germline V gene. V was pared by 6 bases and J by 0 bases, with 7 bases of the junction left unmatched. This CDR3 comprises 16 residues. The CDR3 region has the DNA TGTGCCAGCAGTTCGGACAGGGAAATCTCCTACAATGAGCAGTTCTTC. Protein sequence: CASSSDREISYNEQFF.

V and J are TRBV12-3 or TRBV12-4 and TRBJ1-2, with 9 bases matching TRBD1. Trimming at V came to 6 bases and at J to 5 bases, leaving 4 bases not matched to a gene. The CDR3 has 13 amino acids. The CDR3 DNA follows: TGTGCCAGCAGGGGACAGGGAGAATATGGCTACACCTTC. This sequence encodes CASRGQGEYGYTF.

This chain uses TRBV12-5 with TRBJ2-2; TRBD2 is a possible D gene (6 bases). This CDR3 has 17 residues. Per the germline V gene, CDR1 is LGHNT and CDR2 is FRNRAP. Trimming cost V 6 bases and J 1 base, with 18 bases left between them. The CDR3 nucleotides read TGTGCTAGTGGGCCTATAGATAGCGGACTGAACACCGGGGAGCTGTTTTTT. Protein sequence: CASGPIDSGLNTGELFF.

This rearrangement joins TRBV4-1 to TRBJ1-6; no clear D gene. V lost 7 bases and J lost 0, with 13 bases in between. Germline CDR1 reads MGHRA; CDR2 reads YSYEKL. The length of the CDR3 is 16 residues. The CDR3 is CASKVDASSYNSPLHF. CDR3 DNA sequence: TGCGCCAGCAAAGTGGATGCCAGCTCCTATAATTCACCCCTCCACTTT.

The CDR3 bases are TGCGCCAGCAGCTTGGGGGGCGGGACCACAGATACGCAGTATTTT. It yields the protein CASSLGGGTTDTQYF. The chain combines TRBV5-1 with TRBJ2-3, with D tentatively TRBD2 (6 bases). There are 15 residues in the CDR3. The V gene's germline CDR1 is SGHRS and CDR2 YFSETQ. The V end was cut by 0 bases, the J end by 2 bases, with 10 bases between. Full variable domain (missing parts from reference TRBV5-1 and TRBJ2-3): KAGVTQTPRYLIKTRGQQVTLSCSPISGHRSVSWYQQTPGQGLQFLFEYFSETQRNKGNFPGRFSGRQFSNSRSEMNVSTLELGDSALYLCASSLGGGTTDTQYFGPGTRLTVL.